Shown below are 26 T cell receptor beta chains from a single sample sequenced in a study of patients and donors after allogeneic stem cell transplantation. MiXCR, applied by TCRdb to the RT-PCR reads, yields one record per CDR3 protein. The sample records roughly 880,000 distinct CDR3 sequences, under 20% being singletons. The specimen was blood, either unsorted or a sorted T cell fraction (not recorded which). These receptors were obtained from a human donor who was either an allogeneic HSCT recipient or a stem cell or donor lymphocyte infusion donor (not recorded which). It is not recorded whose cells these are; they may come from a transplant donor.

The V and J genes are TRBV4-3 and TRBJ1-6; D is possibly TRBD1 (5 bases). The CDR3 covers 14 residues. The germline gives CDR1 LGHNA, CDR2 YSLEER. Trimming took 1 base from V and 9 from J, leaving 10 bases between them. This CDR3 is CASSQGKGLSPLHF. The DNA for the CDR3 is TGCGCCAGCAGCCAAGGGAAGGGACTTTCACCCCTCCACTTT.

This clonotype was counted a few times. The CDR3 region has the DNA TGCAGCGTTGAGGCCCCTGGCAGGGAAGGCTACACCTTC. Its translation: CSVEAPGREGYTF. The V gene is TRBV29-1, the J gene TRBJ1-2; D is possibly TRBD1 (5 bases). Germline CDR1 SQVTM, CDR2 ANQGSEA. There are 13 residues in the CDR3. The V end lost 3 bases, the J end lost 8 bases, and 16 bases lay between the germline ends.

The V call is TRBV2, the J call TRBJ2-1, with 9 bases lining up with TRBD2. V dropped 6 bases and J dropped 5; count of bases not matched to a gene: 11. Germline V lookup: CDR1 SNHLY, CDR2 FYNNEI. The CDR3 loop spans 16 amino acids. This CDR3 is CASRRVAGAPDNEQFF. The DNA of the CDR3 is TGTGCCAGCAGACGAGTAGCGGGGGCCCCAGACAATGAGCAGTTCTTC.

The rearrangement joins TRBV20-1 to TRBJ1-2; D is undetermined. Looked up from germline, CDR1 is DFQATT and CDR2 is SNEGSKA (reference sequence). The length of the CDR3 is 10 residues. V was cut by 5 bases and J by 6 bases, with 7 bases left in between. CDR3 loop: CSAESDGYTF. CDR3 nucleotide sequence: TGCAGTGCTGAGTCGGATGGCTACACCTTC.

In nucleotides, the CDR3 is TGTGCCACCAAGGGAGAGGGGGGAGGGCTTGGCTACACCTTC. It translates to CATKGEGGGLGYTF. The chain couples TRBV6-1 to TRBJ1-2, with D perhaps TRBD1 (6 bases). Germline V lookup: CDR1 MNHNS, CDR2 SASEGT. This CDR3 region has 14 residues. Trimming shortened V by 10 bases and J by 7 bases, and 22 bases separated the two germline ends.

This clonotype was counted a few times. This rearrangement joins TRBV6-5 to TRBJ2-1; a possible D gene is TRBD2 (6 bases). This CDR3 is 15 amino acids long. The V end was cut by 2 bases, the J end by 4 bases, with 12 bases between. The V gene's germline CDR1 is MNHEY and CDR2 SVGAGI. CDR3 protein: CASSYAGGAYNEQFF. The CDR3 DNA reads TGTGCCAGCAGTTACGCCGGGGGTGCATACAATGAGCAGTTCTTC.

This clonotype was detected a few times. The genes are TRBV7-3 and TRBJ2-1; perhaps TRBD1 as D (5 bases). Trimming stripped 1 base from V and 5 bases from J, with 6 bases between. The germline V gene has CDR1 SGHTA and CDR2 FQGTGA. The CDR3 contains 13 residues. This chain's CDR3 is CASSLKTDNEQFF. The CDR3 region has the DNA TGTGCCAGCAGCTTAAAGACAGACAATGAGCAGTTCTTC.

This chain uses TRBV7-9 with TRBJ2-1; D is unclear. The CDR3 sequence is 11 residues long. Between the trimmed V and J ends, which lost 7 bases and 7 bases, there was a span of 8 bases. The germline CDR1 and CDR2 sequences are SEHNR and FQNEAQ (reference sequence). As DNA, the CDR3 is TGTGCCAGCACCCCGTCGAATGAGCAGTTCTTC. Its protein is CASTPSNEQFF.

The genes are TRBV6-5 and TRBJ1-1; D possibly corresponds to TRBD1 (6 bases). The CDR3 consists of 15 residues. Germline values: CDR1 MNHEY, CDR2 SVGAGI. Trimming took off 0 bases at V and 3 bases at J, with 11 bases between the two ends. CDR3: CASSYSAGGHTEAFF. Here the CDR3 DNA reads TGTGCCAGCAGTTACTCGGCTGGGGGGCACACTGAAGCTTTCTTT.

The chain has TRBV30 and TRBJ2-1, with D possibly TRBD2 on 7 matching bases. Germline CDR1 GTSNPN, CDR2 SVGIG (reference sequence). Trimming shortened V by 0 bases and J by 7 bases, and 16 bases separated the two germline ends. CDR3 length: 15 residues. CDR3 sequence: CAWSVGQGRENEQFF. The DNA of the CDR3 is TGTGCCTGGAGTGTGGGTCAGGGGAGGGAAAATGAGCAGTTCTTC.

The chain joins TRBV7-3 to TRBJ1-5, with 9 nucleotides matching TRBD1. The CDR3 consists of 14 residues. CDR1 and CDR2 from the germline V gene are SGHTA and FQGTGA. V was clipped by 5 bases and J by 6 bases; unmatched bases: 5. The CDR3: CASSPSDRGQPQHF. In nucleotides, the CDR3 is TGTGCCAGCAGCCCTTCGGACAGGGGTCAGCCCCAGCATTTT.

J is TRBJ1-6 and V is TRBV4-2; no firm D call. Trimming removed 0 bases at V and 7 bases at J, with 10 bases between. CDR3 length: 15 amino acids. Germline CDR1 LGHNA, CDR2 YNFKEQ. This CDR3 is CASSQDQVSNSPLHF. CDR3 in DNA: TGTGCCAGCAGCCAAGACCAGGTATCGAATTCACCCCTCCACTTT.

This clonotype has only a few counts. The gene calls are TRBV20-1 and TRBJ1-6, with 10 bases matching TRBD1. V lost 6 bases and J lost 3; bases outside the gene matches: 5. Per germline, CDR1 DFQATT and CDR2 SNEGSKA (reference sequence). The CDR3 runs to 15 residues. The CDR3 protein is CSATTGGGYNSPLHF. DNA for the CDR3: TGCAGTGCCACGACAGGGGGCGGCTATAATTCACCCCTCCACTTT.

The V and J genes are TRBV2 and TRBJ2-7; the D gene is possibly TRBD1 (6 bases). V was pared by 6 bases and J by 2 bases, with 20 bases between. Per the germline V gene, CDR1 is SNHLY and CDR2 is FYNNEI. CDR3 length: 16 amino acids. The CDR3: CASSADRRSSAYEQYF. In DNA, the CDR3 is TGTGCCAGCAGCGCAGACAGGAGGAGCTCGGCCTACGAGCAGTACTTC.

This clonotype was seen a handful of times. V is TRBV6-1 and J is TRBJ2-2; D gene unclear. The V gene's germline CDR1 is MNHNS and CDR2 SASEGT. The CDR3 sequence is 17 residues long. V was shortened by 4 bases and J by 1 base, with 16 bases between the two germline ends. CDR3 sequence (DNA): TGTGCCAGCAGTGTAATCAAAGGACGGTGGAACACCGGGGAGCTGTTTTTT. Translating it yields CASSVIKGRWNTGELFF.

The chain uses TRBV30 and TRBJ1-1; 7 bases are a match to TRBD1. The CDR3 covers 15 residues. J gave up 5 bases and V 2 bases, and 11 bases lay outside the gene matches. Germline CDR1 GTSNPN, CDR2 SVGIG (reference sequence). The CDR3 bases are TGTGCCTGGAGTCTAGGGGGCTCCTGGGGGACTGAAGCTTTCTTT. Its translation is CAWSLGGSWGTEAFF.

This clonotype turned up a few times. The chain employs TRBV12-3 or TRBV12-4 and TRBJ2-3; D may be TRBD2 (5 bases). The CDR3 runs to 15 residues. Trimming pared 6 bases from V and 4 bases from J, leaving 17 bases between. The CDR3: CASRPGPPGSDTQYF. Written as DNA, the CDR3 is TGTGCCAGCAGGCCCGGCCCCCCGGGGTCAGATACGCAGTATTTT.

This clonotype was counted between two and nine times. The chain links TRBV11-2 to TRBJ2-1; D remains unclear. CDR1 and CDR2 from the germline V gene are SGHAT and FQNNGV. The CDR3 is 14 amino acids. V was pared by 0 bases and J by 7 bases, with 10 bases between. For the CDR3, the DNA is TGTGCCAGCAGCTTAGAGGCGCGAGAGAATGAGCAGTTCTTC. This sequence encodes CASSLEARENEQFF.

This chain uses TRBV27 with TRBJ1-4, with TRBD1 identical over 10 bases. V shed 11 bases, J shed 7 bases, and the junction held 4 bases outside the gene matches. Per germline, CDR1 MNHEY and CDR2 SMNVEV (reference sequence). This CDR3 has 12 amino acids. The CDR3 is CAAGQGSEKLFF. CDR3 nucleotide sequence: TGTGCCGCGGGACAGGGGAGTGAAAAACTGTTTTTT.

This chain joins TRBV3-1 and TRBJ2-3; D is unclear. V was clipped by 2 bases and J by 2 bases, with 11 bases between them. The CDR3 extends over 15 amino acids. Germline CDR1 and CDR2: LGHDT and YNNKEL (reference sequence). CDR3 loop: CASSQRSRSTDTQYF. The CDR3 DNA sequence: TGTGCCAGCAGCCAACGGAGTAGGTCCACAGATACGCAGTATTTT.

The chain employs TRBV5-1 and TRBJ1-1, with TRBD1 matching over 7 bases. CDR1 and CDR2 from the germline V gene are SGHRS and YFSETQ. The CDR3 extends over 15 amino acids. J was trimmed by 2 bases and V by 0 bases; bases with no gene match: 4. The CDR3 loop is CASSLDGTANTEAFF. The DNA of the CDR3 is TGCGCCAGCAGCTTGGACGGGACAGCTAACACTGAAGCTTTCTTT.

This clonotype was detected only a few times. The chain joins TRBV12-3 or TRBV12-4 to TRBJ1-3, with D tentatively TRBD1 (6 bases). V was pared by 7 bases and J by 4 bases, with 20 bases between. This CDR3 is built from 16 residues. The CDR3 protein is CASTAGGANYGNTIYF. The CDR3 coding sequence is TGTGCCAGCACCGCGGGGGGGGCCAATTACGGAAACACCATATATTTT.

This clonotype showed up just a few times. The CDR3, as DNA: TGCAGTGCTAGAGATCGTTGGGGGACTAGCGGGAACGATGAGCAGTTCTTC. This encodes CSARDRWGTSGNDEQFF. The rearrangement uses TRBV20-1 and TRBJ2-1; TRBD2 matches at 13 bases. V dropped 0 bases and J dropped 8; count of bases not matched to a gene: 10. This CDR3 comprises 17 residues. The germline V gene encodes CDR1 DFQATT and CDR2 SNEGSKA (reference sequence).

The chain joins TRBV2 to TRBJ2-7, with D unclear. Germline V gives CDR1 SNHLY, CDR2 FYNNEI. The V and J ends lost 7 bases and 1 base respectively, with 8 bases between them. The CDR3 length is 12 residues. The CDR3 spells CASKVGSYEQYF. As DNA, the CDR3 is TGTGCCAGCAAGGTGGGGTCCTACGAGCAGTACTTC.

DNA of the CDR3: TGTGCCAGCAGTGAAACGTTGGCTAGCGGGAGTTATGAGCAGTTCTTC. This gives the protein CASSETLASGSYEQFF. J is TRBJ2-1 and V is TRBV2; 10 bases fit TRBD2. The CDR3 has 16 residues. Germline V lookup: CDR1 SNHLY, CDR2 FYNNEI. J gave up 8 bases and V 2 bases, and 9 bases lay outside the gene matches.

V is TRBV4-1 and J is TRBJ2-1; no clear D. Germline CDR1 is MGHRA and CDR2 is YSYEKL. The CDR3 spans 14 residues. V was clipped by 3 bases and J by 7 bases, with 13 bases between them. CDR3 DNA sequence: TGCGCCAGCAGCCAGGTAATGCAAAGGAATGAGCAGTTCTTC. Translated: CASSQVMQRNEQFF.